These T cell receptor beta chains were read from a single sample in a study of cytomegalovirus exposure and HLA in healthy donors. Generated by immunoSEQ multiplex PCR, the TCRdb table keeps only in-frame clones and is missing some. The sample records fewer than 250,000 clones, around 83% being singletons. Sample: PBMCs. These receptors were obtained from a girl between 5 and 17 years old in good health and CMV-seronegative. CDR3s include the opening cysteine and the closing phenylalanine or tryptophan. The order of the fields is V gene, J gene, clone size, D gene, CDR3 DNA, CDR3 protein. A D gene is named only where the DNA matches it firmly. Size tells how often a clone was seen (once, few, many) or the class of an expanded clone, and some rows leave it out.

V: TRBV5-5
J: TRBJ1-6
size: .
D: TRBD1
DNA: TGTGCCAGCAGCGAGGGACAGTTCTATAATTCACCCCTCCACTTT
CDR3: CASSEGQFYNSPLHF

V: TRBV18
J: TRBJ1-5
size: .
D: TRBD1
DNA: TGTGCCAGCTCACCCGGACAGGGGGACAATCAGCCCCAGCATTTT
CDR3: CASSPGQGDNQPQHF

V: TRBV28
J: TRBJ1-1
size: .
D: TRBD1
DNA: TGTGCCAGCAGAAGACAGGGTCGGACTGAAGCTTTCTTT
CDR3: CASRRQGRTEAFF

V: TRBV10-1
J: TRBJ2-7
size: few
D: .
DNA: TGCGCCAGCAGTGACCTAGCAGGCTCCTACGAGCAGTACTTC
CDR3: CASSDLAGSYEQYF

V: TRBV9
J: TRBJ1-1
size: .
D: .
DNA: TGTGCCAGCAGCGCTGGGCAGGGGATGAACACTGAAGCTTTCTTT
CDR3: CASSAGQGMNTEAFF

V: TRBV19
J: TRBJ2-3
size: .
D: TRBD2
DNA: TGTGCCAGTCAAACCTCTAGCGGGACCACAGATACGCAGTATTTT
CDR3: CASQTSSGTTDTQYF

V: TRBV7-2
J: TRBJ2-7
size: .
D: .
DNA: TGTGCCAGCAGCAAAATATCAGGGGTCCCCTTGCAGTACTTC
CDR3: CASSKISGVPLQYF

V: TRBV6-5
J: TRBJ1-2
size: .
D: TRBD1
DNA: TGTGCCAGCAGTCGACAGGGGTATGGCTACACCTTC
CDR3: CASSRQGYGYTF

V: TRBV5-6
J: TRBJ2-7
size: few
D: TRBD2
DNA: TGTGCCAGCAGCTTAGCGGGAGGGAACGAGCAGTACTTC
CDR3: CASSLAGGNEQYF

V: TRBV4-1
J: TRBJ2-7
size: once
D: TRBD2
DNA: TGCGCCAGCAGCCGAACAACGGGAGGGTCCTACGAGCAGTACTTC
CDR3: CASSRTTGGSYEQYF

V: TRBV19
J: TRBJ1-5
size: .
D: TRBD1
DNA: TGTGCCTCAATGGACAGGGCGAGCAATCAGCCCCAGCATTTT
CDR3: CASMDRASNQPQHF

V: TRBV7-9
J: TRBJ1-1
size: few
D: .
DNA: TGTGCCAGCAGCCCCAGTGGAAGCGAACGGGGCACTGAAGCTTTCTTT
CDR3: CASSPSGSERGTEAFF

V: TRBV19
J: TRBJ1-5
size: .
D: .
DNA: TGCGCCAGTACCGACCTGAAGAGGCACACCAATCAGCCCCAGCATTTT
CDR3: CASTDLKRHTNQPQHF

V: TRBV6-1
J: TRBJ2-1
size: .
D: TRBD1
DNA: TGTGCCAGCACCTTGGACAGGGGGGCCTACAATGAGCAGTTCTTC
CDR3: CASTLDRGAYNEQFF

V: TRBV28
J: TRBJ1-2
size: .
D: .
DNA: TGTGCCAGCAGTTTCAGGTCCTATGGCTACACCTTC
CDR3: CASSFRSYGYTF